The 26 T cell receptor beta chains below all came from one sample that was sequenced in a study of cytomegalovirus exposure and HLA in healthy donors (dated by TCRdb to between 2016 and 2019). The receptor library was made with the immunoSEQ multiplex PCR assay. Not all clones reach the TCRdb copy of this immuneACCESS table, which keeps in-frame sequences only. Checked studies attribute under half of the gap to unresolved V genes and leave the rest unexplained. This sample has roughly 200,000 clones in its table, and 80% to 85% of those were observed once. Jointly, the top ten make up around 1.2% of the sample. The sequenced sample consisted of PBMCs. These receptors were obtained from a woman aged 25 to 39 in good health and CMV-seronegative.

The CDR3 DNA reads as TGCGCCAGCAGCTTGGGGCTGTTCCCCTACGAGCAGTACTTC. Its translation: CASSLGLFPYEQYF. V usage is TRBV5-1 and J usage is TRBJ2-7; no clear D. Looked up from germline, CDR1 is SGHRS and CDR2 is YFSETQ. With 0 bases removed from V and 2 bases from J, the gap between germline ends came to 9 bases. This CDR3 contains 14 residues.

The gene calls are TRBV5-1 and TRBJ1-4; 7 bases align to TRBD1. The CDR3 runs 16 residues. Germline CDR1 is SGHRS and CDR2 is YFSETQ. V lost 4 bases and J lost 3; bases outside the gene matches: 9. For the CDR3, the DNA is TGCGCCAGCAGCCGAAATCAGGGGGTAGCTAATGAAAAACTGTTTTTT. Protein product: CASSRNQGVANEKLFF.

This clone has just a few counts. The rearrangement uses TRBV28 and TRBJ1-1, with a possible D match to TRBD1 (6 bases). Trimming shortened V by 2 bases and J by 5 bases, and 6 bases separated the two germline ends. This CDR3 comprises 12 residues. Germline-derived CDR1 and CDR2 are MDHEN and SYDVKM. The CDR3 region has the DNA TGTGCCAGCAGTTTACAGGGGACTGAAGCTTTCTTT. As protein: CASSLQGTEAFF.

The table lists this clone with a few counts. The rearrangement joins TRBV2 to TRBJ2-7; 9 positions agree with TRBD1. Germline-derived CDR1 and CDR2 are SNHLY and FYNNEI. V lost 4 bases and J lost 5; bases outside the gene matches: 3. The CDR3 contains 13 residues. The CDR3 coding sequence is TGTGCCAGCAGTGCGGGACAGGGTCACGAGCAGTACTTC. Translating it yields CASSAGQGHEQYF. Full variable domain (outside the CDR3, taken from reference TRBV2 and TRBJ2-7): EPEVTQTPSHQVTQMGQEVILRCVPISNHLYFYWYRQILGQKVEFLVSFYNNEISEKSEIFDDQFSVERPDGSNFTLKIRSTKLEDSAMYFCASSAGQGHEQYFGPGTRLTVT.

The chain recombines TRBV5-4 with TRBJ1-1, with a weak D call TRBD1 (6 bases). CDR3 length equals 17 residues. The ends were cut back, 0 bases at V and 0 bases at J, with 15 bases in the middle. Germline V gene lookup returns CDR1 SGHNT and CDR2 YYREEE (reference sequence). The CDR3 region has the DNA TGTGCCAGCAGCTTGGACAGGGTGGGAGTCTTGAACACTGAAGCTTTCTTT. It is translated as CASSLDRVGVLNTEAFF. The full variable domain, with the rest looked up from reference TRBV5-4 and TRBJ1-1, is ETGVTQSPTHLIKTRGQQVTLRCSSQSGHNTVSWYQQALGQGPQFIFQYYREEENGRGNFPPRFSGLQFPNYSSELNVNALELDDSALYLCASSLDRVGVLNTEAFFGQGTRLTVV.

This clone has just one count. The chain recombines TRBV6-5 with TRBJ1-3, with D uncertain. V was trimmed by 4 bases and J by 0 bases, leaving 13 bases between them. CDR1 is MNHEY and CDR2 is SVGAGI in the germline V gene. This CDR3 has 16 amino acids. For the CDR3, the DNA is TGTGCCAGCAGTTGGACGGGAGGATTCTCTGGAAACACCATATATTTT. Amino acid sequence: CASSWTGGFSGNTIYF.

This clone appeared a single time. V usage is TRBV9 and J usage is TRBJ1-1, with TRBD1 matching over 11 bases. This CDR3 is 14 amino acids long. Germline CDR1 SGDLS, CDR2 YYNGEE. V was pared by 4 bases and J by 3 bases, with 2 bases of the junction left unmatched. CDR3: CASSPDRGHTEAFF. The CDR3 nucleotides are TGTGCCAGCAGCCCGGACAGGGGGCACACTGAAGCTTTCTTT.

The J gene is TRBJ2-6, the V gene TRBV5-1; TRBD2 agrees at 8 bases. CDR1 and CDR2 (germline): SGHRS, YFSETQ. J was trimmed by 1 base and V by 3 bases; bases with no gene match: 15. This CDR3 has 20 amino acids. The CDR3, as DNA: TGCGCCAGCAGCTCGGGGTCGGCGGGAGGCTCGGATTCTGGGGCCAACGTCCTGACTTTC. Amino acids: CASSSGSAGGSDSGANVLTF.

This clone was recorded once. The CDR3 here is CASKDSAGMNTEAFF. CDR3 DNA sequence: TGTGCCAGCAAGGACTCTGCCGGGATGAACACTGAAGCTTTCTTT. The rearrangement links TRBV6-1 to TRBJ1-1; unclear D gene. CDR1 is MNHNS and CDR2 is SASEGT in the germline V gene. There are 15 residues in the CDR3. Trimming left V 7 bases short and J 0 bases short, with 15 bases between.

This clone was picked up one time. The rearrangement uses TRBV11-2 and TRBJ2-1; 9 nucleotides line up with TRBD2. Unmatched junction bases numbered 8, after V lost 5 bases and J lost 0 bases. The CDR3 has 17 amino acids. Germline V gene sequence: CDR1 SGHAT, CDR2 FQNNGV. The CDR3 nucleotides read TGTGCCAGCAGCCACAGACTAGCGGCCAGCTCCTACAATGAGCAGTTCTTC. This encodes CASSHRLAASSYNEQFF.

The V call is TRBV5-1, the J call TRBJ2-5; TRBD2 aligns across 10 bases. The CDR3 totals 17 residues. Per the germline V gene, CDR1 is SGHRS and CDR2 is YFSETQ. V lost 1 base to trimming and J lost 4 bases; unmatched junction nucleotides: 10. The CDR3 bases are TGCGCCAGCAGCTTGACGGCTAGCGGGAGAAGGGGAGAGACCCAGTACTTC. Translated: CASSLTASGRRGETQYF.

The chain recombines TRBV2 with TRBJ1-1; 8 nucleotides agree with TRBD1. Germline CDR1 reads SNHLY; CDR2 reads FYNNEI. This CDR3 has 14 amino acids. After removal of 7 bases from V and 1 base from J, the junction contained 5 bases not matched to a gene. The CDR3 sequence is CASTLQGENTEAFF. The CDR3 DNA sequence: TGTGCCAGCACCCTACAGGGGGAGAACACTGAAGCTTTCTTT.

The genes are TRBV11-2 and TRBJ1-1, with a weak D call TRBD1 (5 bases). The CDR3 extends over 14 amino acids. CDR1 SGHAT and CDR2 FQNNGV come from the germline V gene. V lost 3 bases and J lost 0, with 8 bases in between. The CDR3 region is CASSFGGMNTEAFF. DNA of the CDR3: TGTGCCAGCAGCTTCGGGGGGATGAACACTGAAGCTTTCTTT. The complete variable domain, with remaining parts taken from reference TRBV11-2 and TRBJ1-1, reads EAGVAQSPRYKIIEKRQSVAFWCNPISGHATLYWYQQILGQGPKLLIQFQNNGVVDDSQLPKDRFSAERLKGVDSTLKIQPAKLEDSAVYLCASSFGGMNTEAFFGQGTRLTVV.

The V and J genes are TRBV5-1 and TRBJ2-7, with 8 bases identical to TRBD1. Germline lookup yields CDR1 SGHRS and CDR2 YFSETQ. The CDR3 runs 14 residues. Trimming cost V 5 bases and J 3 bases; bases outside gene matches: 7. The DNA for the CDR3 is TGCGCCAGCAGAACCGGGACAGGCAGCTACGAGCAGTACTTC. It yields the protein CASRTGTGSYEQYF.

The table lists this clone with a count of one. The V gene is TRBV5-4, the J gene TRBJ2-4, with TRBD2 matching over 12 bases. The V segment lost 3 bases and the J segment 6 bases; nucleotides outside the gene matches: 10. The CDR3 runs 17 residues. Germline values: CDR1 SGHNT, CDR2 YYREEE (reference sequence). CDR3 in amino acids: CASSSTQTSGGRNIQYF. The CDR3 DNA sequence: TGTGCCAGCAGCTCAACCCAGACTAGCGGGGGTAGAAACATTCAGTACTTC.

The chain recombines TRBV6-1 with TRBJ1-4; tentative D call: TRBD1 (5 bases). This CDR3 is built from 15 residues. The germline V and J ends were trimmed by 2 bases and 8 bases, with 15 bases remaining between them. In germline, CDR1 is MNHNS, CDR2 SASEGT. The CDR3 DNA sequence: TGTGCCAGCAGTGAAACGCAGGGTATTGTGGAAAAACTGTTTTTT. Amino acid sequence: CASSETQGIVEKLFF.

V gene TRBV5-1 combines with J gene TRBJ2-3, with D possibly matching TRBD2 (6 bases). Germline lookup yields CDR1 SGHRS and CDR2 YFSETQ. The length of the CDR3 is 15 residues. Trimming left V 3 bases short and J 5 bases short, with 16 bases between. Here the CDR3 DNA reads TGCGCCAGCAGCTCAGGTGGGACTTCGGGAGATACGCAGTATTTT. It is translated as CASSSGGTSGDTQYF.

The V and J genes are TRBV11-2 and TRBJ1-4; weak D call: TRBD1 (5 bases). V was pared by 1 base and J by 8 bases, with 11 bases between. Germline loops: CDR1 SGHAT, CDR2 FQNNGV. The CDR3 has 14 residues. The CDR3 protein is CASSLGRVVEKLFF. In DNA, the CDR3 is TGTGCCAGCAGCTTAGGCAGGGTAGTCGAAAAACTGTTTTTT.

The sample holds one count of this clone. This chain links TRBV6-6 with TRBJ1-5, with TRBD1 as a possible D gene (6 bases). V shed 7 bases and J shed 2 bases, with 18 bases lying between them. CDR1 and CDR2 from the germline V gene are MNHNY and SVGAGI (reference sequence). The CDR3 has 16 residues. CDR3 loop: CASMMGRQAGNQPQHF. For the CDR3, the DNA is TGTGCCAGCATGATGGGAAGACAGGCGGGCAATCAGCCCCAGCATTTT.

This sequence joins TRBV29-1 and TRBJ2-7; the match to TRBD2 covers 8 bases. The CDR3 contains 15 residues. The J segment lost 0 bases and the V segment lost 4 bases, leaving 8 bases of the junction unmatched. CDR1 and CDR2 (germline): SQVTM, ANQGSEA. The chain's CDR3 is CSVADSGASSYEQYF. CDR3 in DNA: TGCAGCGTTGCTGATAGCGGGGCCAGCTCCTACGAGCAGTACTTC.

The rearrangement uses TRBV19 and TRBJ1-1; D gene unclear. In germline, CDR1 is LNHDA, CDR2 SQIVND (reference sequence). V lost 10 bases and J lost 3, with 15 bases in between. This CDR3 has 13 amino acids. For the CDR3, the DNA is TGTGCCACCCACTTTAACGCCGACACTGAAGCTTTCTTT. As protein: CATHFNADTEAFF.

The chain uses TRBV7-2 and TRBJ2-1, with 7 bases aligning to TRBD2. V lost 5 bases and J lost 4; bases outside the gene matches: 8. This CDR3 comprises 15 residues. Germline-derived CDR1 and CDR2 are SGHTA and FQGNSA. Written as DNA, the CDR3 is TGTGCCAGCAGCCTGAGCGGGGCAACTTACAATGAGCAGTTCTTC. This sequence encodes CASSLSGATYNEQFF. Full variable domain (remainder filled in from reference TRBV7-2 and TRBJ2-1): GAGVSQSPSNKVTEKGKDVELRCDPISGHTALYWYRQSLGQGLEFLIYFQGNSAPDKSGLPSDRFSAERTGGSVSTLTIQRTQQEDSAVYLCASSLSGATYNEQFFGPGTRLTVL.

The chain joins TRBV30 to TRBJ1-2; TRBD1 matches at 12 bases. Germline-derived CDR1 and CDR2 are GTSNPN and SVGIG (reference sequence). This CDR3 is 16 amino acids long. Losses at the gene ends were 5 bases for V and 4 bases for J; bases not matched to a gene: 11. The CDR3 DNA reads as TGTGCCTGGGGGGGACAGGGGGCAAAGTCGGGCTATGGCTACACCTTC. This encodes CAWGGQGAKSGYGYTF.

This chain uses TRBV2 with TRBJ2-3, with TRBD2 identical over 9 bases. The germline V gene encodes CDR1 SNHLY and CDR2 FYNNEI. There are 15 residues in the CDR3. The trim removed 8 bases at V and 6 bases at J, leaving 12 bases unmatched. This chain's CDR3 is CASGGLAGIRDTQYF. The CDR3 coding sequence is TGTGCCAGCGGTGGGCTAGCGGGGATCCGCGATACGCAGTATTTT.

The V and J genes are TRBV4-1 and TRBJ1-1; 8 bases map to TRBD1. The CDR3 covers 15 residues. With V trimmed by 5 bases and J by 3 bases, 8 bases remained unmatched. The germline V gene encodes CDR1 MGHRA and CDR2 YSYEKL. The CDR3 DNA reads TGCGCCAGCAGCGCCCAGCAGGGGGCCGACACTGAAGCTTTCTTT. It codes for CASSAQQGADTEAFF.

This chain connects TRBV6-1 to TRBJ1-3; tentative D call: TRBD1 (5 bases). The CDR3 covers 15 residues. Germline loops: CDR1 MNHNS, CDR2 SASEGT. V was shortened by 5 bases and J by 0 bases, with 11 bases between the two germline ends. The CDR3 bases are TGTGCCAGCAGTTTAGACAGCATCTCTGGAAACACCATATATTTT. It translates to CASSLDSISGNTIYF.